This TCR beta chain is from a study of identical twins. This clonotype has more than one count but fewer than ten. Germline V gene sequence: CDR1 MNHEY, CDR2 SVGAGI. V shed 4 bases and J shed 1 base, with 10 bases lying between them. This CDR3 has 14 residues. TCRdb re-called the 5' RACE reads with MiXCR, one entry per CDR3 protein. This table has about 240,000 distinct CDR3 sequences, roughly 13% appearing once. The data were also submitted as part of a second study, on yellow fever vaccine responses in identical twins. That paper notes: Twin vaccine T cell responses reportedly seemed partly convergent, partly personalized.

The chain employs TRBV6-5 and TRBJ2-5; D call uncertain. Material: memory (CD45RO+) T cells sorted from blood. This sequence originates from a woman under 30 in good health. The CDR3 region is CASSSRAIQETQYF. The CDR3, as DNA: TGTGCCAGCAGTTCTCGAGCGATCCAAGAGACCCAGTACTTC.